This T cell receptor beta chain was found in a study of blood T cell repertoires in COVID-19. Study background: There were acute and convalescent COVID-19 samples, and they came from the United States, Italy and Spain. Nucleic acid was either cDNA or gDNA, and it came from T cells, B-cell-depleted T cells, or PBMCs.

Under the authors' procedure: Scientists estimated how many nucleated cells there were by amplifying reference gene primers. Libraries were prepared by immunoSEQ multiplex PCR; TCRdb keeps only in-frame clonotypes and omits some of them. The V and J calls and clone size come from that table; D and trimming were worked out from the DNA. The sample yields over 120,000 clones, over 70% seen once. Germline CDR1 is SGHVS and CDR2 is FQNEAQ. Between the trimmed V and J ends, which lost 5 bases and 4 bases, there was a span of 14 bases. The CDR3 length is 14 residues. V is TRBV7-8 and J is TRBJ1-1, with D perhaps TRBD1 (5 bases). The source is a human donor in a cohort sampled during active COVID-19. What was sequenced was peripheral blood. The CDR3 loop is CASSRGGESTEAFF. The CDR3 DNA reads as TGTGCCAGCAGCCGGGGGGGGGAGAGCACTGAAGCTTTCTTT.